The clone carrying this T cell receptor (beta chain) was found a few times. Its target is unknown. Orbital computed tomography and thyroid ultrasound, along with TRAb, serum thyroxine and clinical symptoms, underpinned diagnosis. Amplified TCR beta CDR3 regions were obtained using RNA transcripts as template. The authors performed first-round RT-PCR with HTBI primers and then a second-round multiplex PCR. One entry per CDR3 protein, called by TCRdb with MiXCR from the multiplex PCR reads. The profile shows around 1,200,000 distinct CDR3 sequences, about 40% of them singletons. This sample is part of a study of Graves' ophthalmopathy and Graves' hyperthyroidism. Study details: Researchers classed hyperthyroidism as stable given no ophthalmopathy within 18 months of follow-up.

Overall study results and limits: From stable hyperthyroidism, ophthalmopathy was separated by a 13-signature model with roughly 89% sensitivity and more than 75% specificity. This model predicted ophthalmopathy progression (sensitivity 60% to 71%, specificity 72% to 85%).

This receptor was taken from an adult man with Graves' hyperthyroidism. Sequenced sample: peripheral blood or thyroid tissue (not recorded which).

In nucleotides, the CDR3 is TGTGCCAGTAGTAACACAGGGGGCGCAGGAGATACGCAGTATTTT. Protein: CASSNTGGAGDTQYF. The chain has TRBV19 and TRBJ2-3; 9 nucleotides line up with TRBD1. With 4 bases clipped from V and 5 bases from J, the junction kept 7 bases outside the gene matches. Germline loops: CDR1 LNHDA, CDR2 SQIVND (reference sequence). This CDR3 contains 15 residues.